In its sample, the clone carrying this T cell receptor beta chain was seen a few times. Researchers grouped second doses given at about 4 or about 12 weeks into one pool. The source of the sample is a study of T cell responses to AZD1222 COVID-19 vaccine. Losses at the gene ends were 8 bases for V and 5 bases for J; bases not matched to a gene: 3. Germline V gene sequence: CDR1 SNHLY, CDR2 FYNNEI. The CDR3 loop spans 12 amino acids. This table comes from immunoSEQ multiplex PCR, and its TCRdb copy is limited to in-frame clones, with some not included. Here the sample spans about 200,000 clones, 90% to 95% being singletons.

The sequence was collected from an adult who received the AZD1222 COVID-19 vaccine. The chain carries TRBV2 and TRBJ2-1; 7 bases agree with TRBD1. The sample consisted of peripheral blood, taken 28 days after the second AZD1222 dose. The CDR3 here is CASDRDNNEQFF. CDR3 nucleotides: TGTGCCAGCGACAGGGATAACAATGAGCAGTTCTTC.